The clone carrying this T cell receptor (beta chain) was counted a few times. Antigen: not known. V was pared by 4 bases and J by 3 bases, with 7 bases of the junction left unmatched. Looked up from germline, CDR1 is SGHRS and CDR2 is YFSETQ. This CDR3 is built from 15 residues. Both iRepertoire HTBI primers and Arm-PCR of CDR3 regions were used to build the TCR beta libraries. TCRdb itself ran the multiplex PCR reads through MiXCR, one entry per CDR3 protein. The sample has around 400,000 distinct CDR3 sequences; 21% are singletons. This sample's time point: persistent/refractory GD, antithyroid drugs over 5 years with positive TRAb. The TCR library was made from RNA extracted from PBMCs. These data are taken from a study of regulatory T cells in long-lasting Graves disease. Study summary: It was over 5 years of antithyroid drugs, with positive TSH receptor antibodies, that meant persistent Graves' disease.

Findings and caveats of the study: Persistent disease favored TRBV28, TRBJ1-2 and TRBJ2-5. Less diverse TCR repertoires were seen in persistent Graves' patients than in newly diagnosed ones.

The TCR originated in a female donor with Graves disease. V and J are TRBV5-1 and TRBJ2-7; 10 nucleotides match TRBD2. Specimen: peripheral blood mononuclear cells (PBMCs), collected when the disease was refractory, from a patient treated with antithyroid drugs. The CDR3 spells CASSTLAGVSYEQYF. As DNA, the CDR3 is TGCGCCAGCAGCACCCTAGCGGGAGTTAGCTACGAGCAGTACTTC.